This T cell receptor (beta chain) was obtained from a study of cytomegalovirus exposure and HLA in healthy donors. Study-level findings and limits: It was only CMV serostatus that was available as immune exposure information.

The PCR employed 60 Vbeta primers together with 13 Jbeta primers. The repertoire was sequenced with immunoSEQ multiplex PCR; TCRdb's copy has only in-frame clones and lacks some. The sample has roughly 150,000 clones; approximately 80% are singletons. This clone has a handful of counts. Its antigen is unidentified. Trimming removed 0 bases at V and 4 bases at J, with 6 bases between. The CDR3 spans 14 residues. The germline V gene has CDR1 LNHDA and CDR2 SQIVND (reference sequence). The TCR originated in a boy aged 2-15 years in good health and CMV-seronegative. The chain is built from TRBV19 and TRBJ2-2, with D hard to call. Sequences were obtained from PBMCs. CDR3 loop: CASSIDRFTGELFF. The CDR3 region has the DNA TGTGCCAGTAGTATAGATCGGTTCACCGGGGAGCTGTTTTTT.